This TCR beta chain was documented in a study of radiotherapy plus CTLA-4 blockade in lung cancer listed by TCRdb under 2018. Broadly, across the study: Among the enrolled patients, around 19% had an objective response, and 25% to 35% reached disease control. The study at large found these results: Early dynamic changes in blood T cell clones, together with increased serum interferon-beta after radiation, were reported as the strongest predictors of response. TCR clones derived from tumors expanded in peripheral blood after treatment with radiotherapy and ipilimumab.

This clone occurred a few times. Its antigen is unknown. Nothing much larger sits one base from this clone, and base qualities are not available. The CDR3 sequence holds 13 residues, the cysteine and phenylalanine included. The DNA shown is the 39-base CDR3, in frame from base 1. Trimming removed 4 bases from V and 1 base from J, leaving 7 bases between the germline ends. CDR1 and CDR2, looked up from the germline V gene (reference sequence), are MNHEY and SMNVEV. Library preparation was by the immunoSEQ multiplex PCR assay. TCRdb's version of the immuneACCESS table is confined to in-frame rearrangements and falls short of the full clone set. An unresolved V gene accounts for under half of the shortfall where checked; the remainder is of unknown origin. This sample has tens of thousands of clones in its table, and about three quarters of those were observed once. The ten most abundant clones make up about 3.7% of the sample.

The study tested focal radiation therapy combined with CTLA-4 blockade (ipilimumab) in patients with chemo-refractory metastatic non-small-cell lung cancer. The sequencing used peripheral blood, collected from a patient treated with radiotherapy plus ipilimumab. The receptor chain draws on TRBV27 and TRBJ1-1; the D gene is unclear. This clonotype was obtained from a human donor with non-small cell lung cancer who had stable disease on radiotherapy plus ipilimumab. The nucleotides read TGTGCCAGCAGTTCTTTAGGGAACACTGAAGCTTTCTTT. This yields the protein CASSSLGNTEAFF.